The 6 T cell receptor beta chains below were found in one sample sequenced in a study of blood T cell repertoires in COVID-19. Profiling relied on immunoSEQ multiplex PCR, and the TCRdb table lists in-frame clones only, not all of them. Of 35,000 to 50,000 clones in the sample, roughly 76% were seen once. Sequencing was carried out using peripheral blood. The receptors here all came from a man between 65 and 79 years old with active or convalescent COVID-19.

This clone turned up a few times. The J gene is TRBJ1-1, the V gene TRBV11-2, with a tentative D call TRBD1 (5 bases). CDR3 length: 14 amino acids. Germline CDR1 is SGHAT and CDR2 is FQNNGV. V lost 8 bases and J 0 bases, leaving 13 bases between the germline ends. As DNA, the CDR3 is TGTGCCAGCGGAACGGGGGGGTTGAACACTGAAGCTTTCTTT. Amino acid sequence: CASGTGGLNTEAFF.

This clone was recorded a few times. This chain uses TRBV5-1 with TRBJ2-3; TRBD1 might be the D (5 bases). V was clipped by 2 bases and J by 2 bases, with 9 bases between them. Germline CDR1 is SGHRS and CDR2 is YFSETQ. There are 14 residues in the CDR3. CDR3 protein: CASSLGVVTDTQYF. CDR3 bases: TGCGCCAGCAGCTTAGGGGTGGTCACAGATACGCAGTATTTT.

CDR3 coding DNA: TGTGCCAGCAGTGAACAGGGGCTGAATCAGCCCCAGCATTTT. Translation: CASSEQGLNQPQHF. This sequence joins TRBV2 and TRBJ1-5; D possibly corresponds to TRBD1 (6 bases). The CDR3 spans 14 residues. Germline V gene sequence: CDR1 SNHLY, CDR2 FYNNEI. V was shortened by 2 bases and J by 4 bases, with 9 bases between the two germline ends.

CDR3 residues: CASRGQGGNEKLFF. CDR3 coding DNA: TGTGCCAGCAGAGGACAGGGAGGTAATGAAAAACTGTTTTTT. The gene calls are TRBV28 and TRBJ1-4; 8 bases are shared with TRBD1. The germline V gene encodes CDR1 MDHEN and CDR2 SYDVKM. J gave up 4 bases and V 6 bases, and 4 bases lay outside the gene matches. This CDR3 region has 14 residues.

The genes are TRBV5-5 and TRBJ2-7, with 11 nucleotides matching TRBD2. Trimming took 1 base from V and 6 from J; bases not matched to a gene: 6. Germline CDR1 SGHKS, CDR2 YYEKEE (reference sequence). The CDR3 is 15 amino acids. The DNA for the CDR3 is TGTGCCAGCAGCTTGATGTCTAGCGGGGGGATCGAGCAGTACTTC. This codes for CASSLMSSGGIEQYF.

CDR3 DNA sequence: TGTGCCAGCTCAGTGGAGCGAGGGGGCCGAGAGACCCAGTACTTC. It encodes CASSVERGGRETQYF. The rearrangement joins TRBV18 to TRBJ2-5, with 7 bases aligning to TRBD1. Trimming at V came to 5 bases and at J to 4 bases, leaving 10 bases not matched to a gene. The germline V gene has CDR1 KGHSH and CDR2 LQKENI. This CDR3 contains 15 residues.